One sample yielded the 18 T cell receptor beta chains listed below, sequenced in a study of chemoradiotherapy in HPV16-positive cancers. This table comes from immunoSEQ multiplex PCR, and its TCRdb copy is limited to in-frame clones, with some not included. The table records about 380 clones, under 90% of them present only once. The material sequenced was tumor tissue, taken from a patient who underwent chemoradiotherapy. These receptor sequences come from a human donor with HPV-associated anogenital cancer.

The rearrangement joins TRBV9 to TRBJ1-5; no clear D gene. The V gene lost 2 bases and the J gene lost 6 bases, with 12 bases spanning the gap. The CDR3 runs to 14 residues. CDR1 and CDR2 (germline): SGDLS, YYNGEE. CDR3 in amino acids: CASSVSLTGQPQHF. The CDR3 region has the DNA TGTGCCAGCAGCGTTAGTCTTACCGGTCAGCCCCAGCATTTT.

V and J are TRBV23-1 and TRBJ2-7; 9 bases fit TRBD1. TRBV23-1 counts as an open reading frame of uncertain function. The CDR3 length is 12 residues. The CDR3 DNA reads TGCCCCTCGGGACAGGGTGACTACGAGCAGTACTTC. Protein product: CPSGQGDYEQYF.

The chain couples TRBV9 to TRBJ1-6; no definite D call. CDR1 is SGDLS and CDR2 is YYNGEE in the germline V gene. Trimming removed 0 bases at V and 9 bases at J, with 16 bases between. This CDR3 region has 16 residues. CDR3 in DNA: TGTGCCAGCAGCGTAGCCCACGGCCCCACGGGTTCACCCCTCCACTTT. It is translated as CASSVAHGPTGSPLHF.

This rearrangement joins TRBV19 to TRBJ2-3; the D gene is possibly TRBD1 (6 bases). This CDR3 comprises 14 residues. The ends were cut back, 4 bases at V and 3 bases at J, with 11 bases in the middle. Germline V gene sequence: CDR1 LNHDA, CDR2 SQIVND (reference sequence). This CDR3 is CASSTLQGTDTQYF. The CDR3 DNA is TGTGCCAGTAGTACTCTACAGGGTACAGATACGCAGTATTTT.

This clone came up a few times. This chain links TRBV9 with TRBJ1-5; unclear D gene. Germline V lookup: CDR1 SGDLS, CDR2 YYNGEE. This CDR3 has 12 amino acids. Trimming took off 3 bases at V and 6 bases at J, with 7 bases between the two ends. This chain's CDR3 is CASSGLGQPQHF. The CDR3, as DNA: TGTGCCAGCAGCGGGCTTGGTCAGCCCCAGCATTTT.

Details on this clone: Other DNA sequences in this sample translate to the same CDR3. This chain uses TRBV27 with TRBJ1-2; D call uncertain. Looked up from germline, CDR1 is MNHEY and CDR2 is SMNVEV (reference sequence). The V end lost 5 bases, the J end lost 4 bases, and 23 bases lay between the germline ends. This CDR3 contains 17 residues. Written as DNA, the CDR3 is TGTGCCAGCAGTCTTGAAGGTCTACGGTTTAGGTTCTATGGCTACACCTTC. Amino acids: CASSLEGLRFRFYGYTF.

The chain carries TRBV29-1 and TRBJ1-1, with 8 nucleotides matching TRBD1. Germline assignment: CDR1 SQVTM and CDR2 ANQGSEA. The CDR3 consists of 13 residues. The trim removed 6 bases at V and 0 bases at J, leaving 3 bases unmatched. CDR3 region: CSVSQGVNTEAFF. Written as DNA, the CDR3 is TGCAGCGTCTCACAGGGGGTGAACACTGAAGCTTTCTTT.

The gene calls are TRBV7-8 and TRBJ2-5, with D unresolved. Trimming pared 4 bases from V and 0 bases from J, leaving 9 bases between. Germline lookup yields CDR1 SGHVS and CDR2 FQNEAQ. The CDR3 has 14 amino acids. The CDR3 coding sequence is TGTGCCAGCAGCTCTCGGAACCACCAAGAGACCCAGTACTTC. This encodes CASSSRNHQETQYF.

CDR3: CASSSRLLKIDTQYF. Here the CDR3 DNA reads TGTGCCAGCAGCTCCCGTCTCCTCAAAATAGATACGCAGTATTTT. The rearrangement uses TRBV11-3 and TRBJ2-3; D ambiguous. Germline CDR1 SGHNT, CDR2 YENEEA. The ends were cut back, 4 bases at V and 5 bases at J, with 16 bases in the middle. The CDR3 runs 15 residues.

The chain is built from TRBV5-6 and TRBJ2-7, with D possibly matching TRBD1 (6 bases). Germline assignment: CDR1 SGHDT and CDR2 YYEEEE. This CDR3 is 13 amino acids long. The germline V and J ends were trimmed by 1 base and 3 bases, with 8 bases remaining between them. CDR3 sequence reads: CASSLPQGYEQYF. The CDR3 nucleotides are TGTGCCAGCAGCTTGCCACAGGGCTACGAGCAGTACTTC.

The CDR3 DNA sequence: TGTGCCAGCAGCTTAGGTGGCGGGACGGTAAGCTCTGGGGCCAACGTCCTGACTTTC. Translation gives CASSLGGGTVSSGANVLTF. The genes are TRBV7-9 and TRBJ2-6; weak D call: TRBD2 (6 bases). V shed 1 base and J shed 0 bases, with 16 bases lying between them. This CDR3 contains 19 residues. The germline CDR1 and CDR2 sequences are SEHNR and FQNEAQ (reference sequence).

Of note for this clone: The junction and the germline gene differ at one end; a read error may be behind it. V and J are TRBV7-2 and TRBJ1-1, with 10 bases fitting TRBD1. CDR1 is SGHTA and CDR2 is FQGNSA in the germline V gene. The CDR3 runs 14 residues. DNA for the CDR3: TGTGCCAGCAGCTTAAGGCTTACGGGACAGGGGATATTTTTT. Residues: CASSLRLTGQGIFF. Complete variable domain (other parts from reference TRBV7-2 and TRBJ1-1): GAGVSQSPSNKVTEKGKDVELRCDPISGHTALYWYRQSLGQGLEFLIYFQGNSAPDKSGLPSDRFSAERTGGSVSTLTIQRTQQEDSAVYLCASSLRLTGQGIFFGQGTRLTVV.

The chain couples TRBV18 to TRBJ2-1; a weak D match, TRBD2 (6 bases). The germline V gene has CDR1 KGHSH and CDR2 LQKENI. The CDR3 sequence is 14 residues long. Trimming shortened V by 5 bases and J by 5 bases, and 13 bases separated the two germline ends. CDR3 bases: TGTGCCAGCTCATCATCGGGGGTGAACAATGAGCAGTTCTTC. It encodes CASSSSGVNNEQFF.

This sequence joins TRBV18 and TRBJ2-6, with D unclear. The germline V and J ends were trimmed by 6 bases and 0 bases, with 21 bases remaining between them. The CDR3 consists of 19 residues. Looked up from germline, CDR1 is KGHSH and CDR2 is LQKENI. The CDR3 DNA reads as TGTGCCAGCTCGCTACTTCGCGACAAACCTAGCTCTGGGGCCAACGTCCTGACTTTC. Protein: CASSLLRDKPSSGANVLTF.

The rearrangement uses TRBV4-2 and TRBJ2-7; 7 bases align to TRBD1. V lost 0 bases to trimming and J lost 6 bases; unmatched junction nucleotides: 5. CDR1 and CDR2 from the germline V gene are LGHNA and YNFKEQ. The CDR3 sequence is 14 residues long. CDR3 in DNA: TGTGCCAGCAGCCAAGAGACAGGGTCGGGCGAGCAGTACTTC. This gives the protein CASSQETGSGEQYF.

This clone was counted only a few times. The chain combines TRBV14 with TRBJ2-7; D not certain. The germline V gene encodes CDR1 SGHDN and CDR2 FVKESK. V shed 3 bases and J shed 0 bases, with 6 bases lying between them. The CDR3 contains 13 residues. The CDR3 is CASSHVSSYEQYF. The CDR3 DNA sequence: TGTGCCAGCAGCCACGTGAGCTCCTACGAGCAGTACTTC.

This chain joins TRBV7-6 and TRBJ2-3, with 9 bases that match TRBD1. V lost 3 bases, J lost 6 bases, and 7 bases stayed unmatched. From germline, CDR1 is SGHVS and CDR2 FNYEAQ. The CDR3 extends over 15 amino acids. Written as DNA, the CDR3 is TGTGCCAGCAGCTTGGAGGGGACAGGGCCCGATACGCAGTATTTT. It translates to CASSLEGTGPDTQYF.

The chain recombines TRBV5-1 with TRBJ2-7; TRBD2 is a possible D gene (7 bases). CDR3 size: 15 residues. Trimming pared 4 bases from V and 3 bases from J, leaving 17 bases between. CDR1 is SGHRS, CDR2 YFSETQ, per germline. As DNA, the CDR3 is TGCGCCAGCAGCCAAACCGCGGGGGCCCTCTACGAGCAGTACTTC. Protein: CASSQTAGALYEQYF.